The 17 T cell receptor beta chains presented below share a single source sample, sequenced in a study of beta chain features in type 1 diabetes. As every portion of the isolated RNA was reverse transcribed, the sequencing read expressed TCRB transcripts. Sequencing used immunoSEQ multiplex PCR; TCRdb keeps in-frame clones, though not all of them. Of some 150,000 clones listed, roughly a tenth are singletons. The source material was naive CD4+ T cells from blood. The receptors here all came from a man between 18 and 35 years old in good health.

This clone was found a few times. V gene TRBV7-2 combines with J gene TRBJ1-2; the match to TRBD1 covers 9 bases. The V segment lost 4 bases and the J segment 5 bases; nucleotides outside the gene matches: 2. Germline V gives CDR1 SGHTA, CDR2 FQGNSA. The CDR3 is made up of 13 amino acids. The CDR3 spells CASSSGQGYGYTF. DNA of the CDR3: TGTGCCAGCAGCTCGGGACAGGGTTATGGCTACACCTTC.

This chain connects TRBV18 to TRBJ2-1; no firm D call. The germline V gene encodes CDR1 KGHSH and CDR2 LQKENI. Trimming left V 0 bases short and J 4 bases short, with 7 bases between. The CDR3 consists of 14 residues. For the CDR3, the DNA is TGTGCCAGCTCACCACCGACAAAATACAATGAGCAGTTCTTC. This gives the protein CASSPPTKYNEQFF.

V and J are TRBV7-2 and TRBJ1-1; D unresolved. The germline V and J ends were trimmed by 3 bases and 1 base, with 12 bases remaining between them. Germline V gene sequence: CDR1 SGHTA, CDR2 FQGNSA. CDR3 length: 15 residues. The CDR3: CASSFMDAGNTEAFF. The CDR3 DNA reads as TGTGCCAGCAGCTTTATGGACGCGGGGAACACTGAAGCTTTCTTT.

This clone has only a few counts. This chain connects TRBV5-1 to TRBJ2-7; TRBD1 aligns across 9 bases. With V trimmed by 4 bases and J by 3 bases, 5 bases remained unmatched. The CDR3 runs to 14 residues. Germline V gene lookup returns CDR1 SGHRS and CDR2 YFSETQ. CDR3 nucleotide sequence: TGCGCCAGCAGCCTGGACAGGGGAAGCTACGAGCAGTACTTC. Its translation is CASSLDRGSYEQYF.

This clone occurred a few times. V and J are TRBV4-2 and TRBJ2-4; a possible D gene is TRBD2 (5 bases). The CDR3 length is 16 residues. V was pared by 4 bases and J by 3 bases, with 16 bases between. The germline V gene has CDR1 LGHNA and CDR2 YNFKEQ. CDR3 sequence: CASSPTGSMGKNIQYF. The CDR3 region has the DNA TGTGCCAGCAGCCCCACGGGGTCCATGGGCAAAAACATTCAGTACTTC.

This clone was seen a handful of times. V is TRBV5-4 and J is TRBJ2-3; 8 bases align to TRBD2. Trimming at V came to 2 bases and at J to 2 bases, leaving 4 bases not matched to a gene. The V gene's germline CDR1 is SGHNT and CDR2 YYREEE (reference sequence). This CDR3 is built from 15 residues. The CDR3 loop is CASSFKLADTDTQYF. The DNA for the CDR3 is TGTGCCAGCAGCTTTAAACTAGCGGACACAGATACGCAGTATTTT.

This clone has just a few counts. Germline and junction disagree at one end, which may indicate a read error. This chain connects TRBV5-5 to TRBJ2-5; 7 nucleotides line up with TRBD2. This CDR3 contains 14 residues. The germline CDR1 and CDR2 sequences are SGHKS and YYEKEE (reference sequence). CDR3 loop: CASSLGGVQETQYF. The CDR3 DNA sequence: TGTGCCAGCAGTTTGGGGGGGGTCCAAGAGACCCAGTACTTC.

This clone was recorded a few times. This rearrangement joins TRBV5-1 to TRBJ2-2, with D possibly matching TRBD2 (5 bases). CDR1 is SGHRS and CDR2 is YFSETQ in the germline V gene. The CDR3 is 14 residues long. Trimming pared 1 base from V and 6 bases from J, leaving 10 bases between. The CDR3 spells CASSLPSSPGELFF. In nucleotides, the CDR3 is TGCGCCAGCAGCTTGCCTAGCAGTCCCGGGGAGCTGTTTTTT.

The V call is TRBV5-1, the J call TRBJ1-6, with 7 bases matching TRBD1. CDR1 SGHRS and CDR2 YFSETQ come from the germline V gene. V lost 5 bases, J lost 1 base, and 15 bases stayed unmatched. This CDR3 comprises 19 residues. The DNA for the CDR3 is TGCGCCAGCAGTCATGGATCTGGCAGGGGGAAGTCCTATAATTCACCCCTCCACTTT. Its protein product is CASSHGSGRGKSYNSPLHF. Full variable domain (remainder filled in from reference TRBV5-1 and TRBJ1-6): KAGVTQTPRYLIKTRGQQVTLSCSPISGHRSVSWYQQTPGQGLQFLFEYFSETQRNKGNFPGRFSGRQFSNSRSEMNVSTLELGDSALYLCASSHGSGRGKSYNSPLHFGNGTRLTVT.

This clone came up a few times. This sequence joins TRBV6-6 and TRBJ2-7, with D perhaps TRBD2 (5 bases). Germline assignment: CDR1 MNHNY and CDR2 SVGAGI (reference sequence). Trimming pared 4 bases from V and 4 bases from J, leaving 11 bases between. The CDR3 totals 13 residues. The CDR3 region has the DNA TGTGCCAGCAGTTCCCCTACTAGTTACGAGCAGTACTTC. It encodes CASSSPTSYEQYF.

This chain uses TRBV9 with TRBJ2-7, with D unclear. CDR3 length: 17 residues. Germline CDR1 and CDR2: SGDLS and YYNGEE. Deletions cut 0 bases from V and 1 base from J, with 17 bases between. CDR3 amino acids: CASSVGASLVSSYEQYF. The CDR3, as DNA: TGTGCCAGCAGCGTAGGAGCCTCCCTGGTGTCGTCCTACGAGCAGTACTTC.

The sample holds a few counts of this clone. The chain links TRBV7-8 to TRBJ2-5; D perhaps matches TRBD2 (6 bases). The length of the CDR3 is 14 residues. The ends were cut back, 2 bases at V and 5 bases at J, with 12 bases in the middle. Germline V gene lookup returns CDR1 SGHVS and CDR2 FQNEAQ. The CDR3 sequence is CASSLSSGGETQYF. CDR3 nucleotides: TGTGCCAGCAGCTTATCAAGTGGAGGGGAGACCCAGTACTTC.

The chain carries TRBV7-9 and TRBJ1-4; the D is unclear. The CDR3 extends over 14 amino acids. Germline V CDR1 and CDR2: SEHNR, FQNEAQ (reference sequence). V lost 0 bases, J lost 8 bases, and 10 bases lay in between. Here the CDR3 reads CASSLAESWEKLFF. CDR3 coding DNA: TGTGCCAGCAGCTTAGCTGAGAGTTGGGAAAAACTGTTTTTT.

The table lists this clone with a few counts. The chain has TRBV2 and TRBJ1-2; D call uncertain. Germline assignment: CDR1 SNHLY and CDR2 FYNNEI. The CDR3 extends over 11 amino acids. V dropped 0 bases and J dropped 8 bases, with 4 bases sitting between them. The CDR3 loop is CASSEARGYTF. CDR3 nucleotide sequence: TGTGCCAGCAGTGAAGCGCGGGGCTACACCTTC.

V and J are TRBV5-1 and TRBJ2-7, with 8 bases fitting TRBD1. The CDR3 runs to 17 residues. CDR1 is SGHRS, CDR2 YFSETQ, per germline. After removal of 2 bases from V and 4 bases from J, the junction contained 14 bases not matched to a gene. The CDR3 loop is CASSLSPIGTGVYEQYF. CDR3 coding DNA: TGCGCCAGCAGCTTATCCCCTATCGGGACAGGAGTTTACGAGCAGTACTTC. Drawing the rest from reference TRBV5-1 and TRBJ2-7, the complete variable domain is KAGVTQTPRYLIKTRGQQVTLSCSPISGHRSVSWYQQTPGQGLQFLFEYFSETQRNKGNFPGRFSGRQFSNSRSEMNVSTLELGDSALYLCASSLSPIGTGVYEQYFGPGTRLTVT.

The chain employs TRBV4-1 and TRBJ2-5; possible D gene TRBD2, 5 bases. The germline V and J ends were trimmed by 3 bases and 5 bases, with 16 bases remaining between them. The CDR3 sequence is 15 residues long. Germline assignment: CDR1 MGHRA and CDR2 YSYEKL. CDR3 DNA: TGCGCCAGCAGCCACGGGGTAGCTAGAGAGGAGACCCAGTACTTC. This gives the protein CASSHGVAREETQYF.

This clone turned up a few times. The gene calls are TRBV29-1 and TRBJ2-7, with 9 bases aligning to TRBD1. The CDR3 runs 13 residues. Unmatched junction bases numbered 6, after V lost 4 bases and J lost 5 bases. Germline CDR1 SQVTM, CDR2 ANQGSEA. The CDR3 bases are TGCAGCGTTGCCCGGGACAGGGCGGACGAGCAGTACTTC. Its protein product is CSVARDRADEQYF.